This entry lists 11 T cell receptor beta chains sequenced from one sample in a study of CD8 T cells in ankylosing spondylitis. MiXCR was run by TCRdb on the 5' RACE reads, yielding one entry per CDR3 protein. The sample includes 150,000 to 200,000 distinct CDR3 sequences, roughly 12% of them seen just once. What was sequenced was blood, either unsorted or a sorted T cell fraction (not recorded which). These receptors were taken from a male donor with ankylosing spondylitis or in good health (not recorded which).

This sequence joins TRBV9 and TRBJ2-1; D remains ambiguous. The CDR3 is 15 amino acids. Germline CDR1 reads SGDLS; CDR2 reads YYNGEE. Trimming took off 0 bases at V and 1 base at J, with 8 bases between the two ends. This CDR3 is CASSVDGGSYNEQFF. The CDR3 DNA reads TGTGCCAGCAGCGTAGATGGCGGTTCCTACAATGAGCAGTTCTTC.

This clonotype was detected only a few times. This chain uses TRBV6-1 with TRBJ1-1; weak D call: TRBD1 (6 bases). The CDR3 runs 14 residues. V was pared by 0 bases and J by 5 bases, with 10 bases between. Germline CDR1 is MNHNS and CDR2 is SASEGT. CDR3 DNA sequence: TGTGCCAGCAGTGAAGCGGGACAATGGACTGAAGCTTTCTTT. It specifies CASSEAGQWTEAFF.

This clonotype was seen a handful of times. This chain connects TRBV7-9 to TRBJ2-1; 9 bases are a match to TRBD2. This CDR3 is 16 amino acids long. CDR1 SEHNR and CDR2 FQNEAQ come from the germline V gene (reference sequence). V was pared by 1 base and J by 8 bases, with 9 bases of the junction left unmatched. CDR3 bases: TGTGCCAGCAGCTTAGGAGCGGGGGGCGTTATTGATGAGCAGTTCTTC. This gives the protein CASSLGAGGVIDEQFF. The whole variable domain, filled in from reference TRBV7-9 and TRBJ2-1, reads DTGVSQNPRHKITKRGQNVTFRCDPISEHNRLYWYRQTLGQGPEFLTYFQNEAQLEKSRLLSDRFSAERPKGSFSTLEIQRTEQGDSAMYLCASSLGAGGVIDEQFFGPGTRLTVL.

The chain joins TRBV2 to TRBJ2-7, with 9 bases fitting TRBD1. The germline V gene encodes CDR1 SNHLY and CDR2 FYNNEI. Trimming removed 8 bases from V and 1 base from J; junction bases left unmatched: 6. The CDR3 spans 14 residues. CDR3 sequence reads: CASQGQGFSYEQYF. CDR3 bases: TGTGCCAGCCAGGGACAGGGATTTTCCTACGAGCAGTACTTC.

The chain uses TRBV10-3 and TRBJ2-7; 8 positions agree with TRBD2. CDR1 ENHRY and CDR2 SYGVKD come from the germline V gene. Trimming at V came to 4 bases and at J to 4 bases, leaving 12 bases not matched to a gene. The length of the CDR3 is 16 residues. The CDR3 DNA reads TGTGCCATCAGTGGCCCGCGGGGGGAGCGAGAATACGAGCAGTACTTC. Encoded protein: CAISGPRGEREYEQYF.

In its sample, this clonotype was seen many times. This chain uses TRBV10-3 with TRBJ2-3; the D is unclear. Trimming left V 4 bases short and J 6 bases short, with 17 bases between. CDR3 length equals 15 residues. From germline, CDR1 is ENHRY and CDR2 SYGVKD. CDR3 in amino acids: CAISAGDQRYDTQYF. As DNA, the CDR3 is TGTGCCATCAGTGCCGGAGACCAACGTTACGATACGCAGTATTTT.

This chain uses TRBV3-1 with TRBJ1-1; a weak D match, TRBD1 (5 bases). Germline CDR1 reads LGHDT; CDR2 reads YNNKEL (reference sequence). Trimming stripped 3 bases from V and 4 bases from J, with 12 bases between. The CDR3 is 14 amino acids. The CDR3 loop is CASSQGLWGTEAFF. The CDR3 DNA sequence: TGTGCCAGCAGCCAGGGGCTCTGGGGCACTGAAGCTTTCTTT.

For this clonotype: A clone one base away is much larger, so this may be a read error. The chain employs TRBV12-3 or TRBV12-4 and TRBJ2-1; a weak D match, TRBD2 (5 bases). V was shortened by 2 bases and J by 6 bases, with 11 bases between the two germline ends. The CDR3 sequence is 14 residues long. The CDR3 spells CASSLRTYSNEQFF. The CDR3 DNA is TGTGCCAGCAGTTTAAGGACTTATTCCAATGAGCAGTTCTTC.

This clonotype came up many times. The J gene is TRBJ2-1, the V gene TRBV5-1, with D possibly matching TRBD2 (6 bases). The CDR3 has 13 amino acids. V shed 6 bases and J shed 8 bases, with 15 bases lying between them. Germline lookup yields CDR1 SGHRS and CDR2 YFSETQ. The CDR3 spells CASKEGRYDEQFF. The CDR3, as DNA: TGCGCCAGCAAGGAGGGTAGATACGATGAGCAGTTCTTC.

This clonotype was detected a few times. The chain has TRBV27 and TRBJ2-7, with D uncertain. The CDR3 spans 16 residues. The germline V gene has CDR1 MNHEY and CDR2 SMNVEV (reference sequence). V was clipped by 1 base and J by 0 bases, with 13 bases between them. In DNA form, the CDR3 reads TGTGCCAGCAGTTTATTCCCCGGGCTCAGCTCCTACGAGCAGTACTTC. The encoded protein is CASSLFPGLSSYEQYF.

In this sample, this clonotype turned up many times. This CDR3 reads CASSGGGGDTQYF. CDR3 bases: TGTGCCAGCAGTGGAGGGGGCGGAGATACGCAGTATTTT. The chain is built from TRBV2 and TRBJ2-3; 7 bases line up with TRBD1. Germline CDR1 is SNHLY and CDR2 is FYNNEI. CDR3 length: 13 amino acids. V lost 4 bases to trimming and J lost 5 bases; unmatched junction nucleotides: 3.